These T cell receptor beta chains were read from a single sample in a study of blood T cell repertoires in COVID-19. The data were produced by immunoSEQ multiplex PCR, yet TCRdb's version contains in-frame clones alone and is incomplete. The sample holds about 140,000 clones, roughly 89% seen once. Sequencing was carried out using peripheral blood. The receptors were sampled from a woman aged 40-49 years with acute or convalescent COVID-19. CDR3s include the opening cysteine and the closing phenylalanine or tryptophan. A D gene is named only where the DNA matches it firmly. Part of the rows lack a size; the others show once, few, many or a class for expanded clones.

d_call	v_call	j_call	clone_size	cdr3_nt	cdr3_aa
TRBD2	TRBV6-2/TRBV6-3	TRBJ2-1	NA	TGTGCCAGCAGTTCGGGACTAGCGGGTATCAATGAGCAGTTCTTC	CASSSGLAGINEQFF
TRBD2	TRBV18	TRBJ2-5	NA	TGTGCCAGCTCACCATCGGCTAGCGGGGTGGGGACCCAGTACTTC	CASSPSASGVGTQYF
TRBD2	TRBV15	TRBJ2-5	NA	TGTGCCACCAGCAGAGATCAAGAGGCGGGAGGGCCGCAAGAGACCCAGTACTTC	CATSRDQEAGGPQETQYF
NA	TRBV12-3/TRBV12-4	TRBJ1-1	NA	TGTGCCAGCAGGACCACTATGGACACTGAAGCTTTCTTT	CASRTTMDTEAFF
TRBD1	TRBV5-6	TRBJ2-7	NA	TGTGCCAGCAGCTTGGCGGGACAGGATGACTACGAGCAGTACTTC	CASSLAGQDDYEQYF
TRBD1	TRBV5-1	TRBJ2-7	once	TGCGCCAGCAGCTTAGGGGGCAACTGGGACGAGCAGTACTTC	CASSLGGNWDEQYF
TRBD1	TRBV5-5	TRBJ1-1	NA	TGTGCCAGCAGCCGCCACGGGACAGAGCTTGAAGCTTTCTTT	CASSRHGTELEAFF
NA	TRBV2	TRBJ2-1	NA	TGTGCCAGCAACGGGGGGCCCTACAATGAGCAGTTCTTC	CASNGGPYNEQFF
NA	TRBV7-9	TRBJ1-2	NA	TGTGCCAGCAGCTTACCGACAGATGGCTACACCTTC	CASSLPTDGYTF
NA	TRBV7-9	TRBJ2-5	NA	TGTGCCAGCACGAAGGGAGTGGAAGAGACCCAGTACTTC	CASTKGVEETQYF
NA	TRBV12-3/TRBV12-4	TRBJ1-1	once	TGTGCCAGCAGTTTAGGGGCCACTGAAGCTTTCTTT	CASSLGATEAFF